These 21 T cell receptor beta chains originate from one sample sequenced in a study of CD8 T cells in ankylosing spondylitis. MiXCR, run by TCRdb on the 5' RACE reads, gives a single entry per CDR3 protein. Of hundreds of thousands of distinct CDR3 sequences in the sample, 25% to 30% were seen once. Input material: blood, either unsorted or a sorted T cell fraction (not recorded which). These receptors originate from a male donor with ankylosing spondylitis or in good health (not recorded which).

CDR3 coding DNA: TGCAGCGTCCGCTCCGGCAGGGACACCCGATCCTACGAGCAGTACTTC. It codes for CSVRSGRDTRSYEQYF. This chain joins TRBV29-1 and TRBJ2-7, with TRBD1 as a possible D gene (6 bases). This CDR3 region has 16 residues. Germline CDR1 SQVTM, CDR2 ANQGSEA. V dropped 6 bases and J dropped 1 base, with 22 bases sitting between them.

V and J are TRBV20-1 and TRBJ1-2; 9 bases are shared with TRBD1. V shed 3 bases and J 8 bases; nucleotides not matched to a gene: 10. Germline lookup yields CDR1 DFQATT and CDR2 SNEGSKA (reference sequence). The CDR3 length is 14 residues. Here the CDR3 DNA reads TGCAGTGCTAGTCGGACAGGGGAGCATCTAGGCTACACCTTC. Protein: CSASRTGEHLGYTF.

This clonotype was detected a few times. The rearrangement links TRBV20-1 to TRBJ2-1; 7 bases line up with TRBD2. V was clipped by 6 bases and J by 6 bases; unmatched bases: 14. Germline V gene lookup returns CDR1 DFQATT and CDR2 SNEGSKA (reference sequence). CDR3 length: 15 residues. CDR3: CSAPFGGRAGNEQFF. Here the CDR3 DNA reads TGCAGTGCCCCCTTCGGGGGGAGGGCGGGCAATGAGCAGTTCTTC.

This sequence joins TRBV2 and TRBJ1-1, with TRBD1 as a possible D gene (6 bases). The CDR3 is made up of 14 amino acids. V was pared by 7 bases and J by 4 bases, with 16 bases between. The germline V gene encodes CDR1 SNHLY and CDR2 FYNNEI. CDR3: CASNTKQGSTEAFF. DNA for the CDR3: TGTGCCAGCAATACCAAACAGGGAAGCACTGAAGCTTTCTTT.

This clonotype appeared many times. CDR3 in amino acids: CASSLNEDEQFF. CDR3 bases: TGTGCCAGCAGCCTAAACGAGGATGAGCAGTTCTTC. The rearrangement links TRBV9 to TRBJ2-1, with unresolved D. The CDR3 has 12 residues. Germline V gene sequence: CDR1 SGDLS, CDR2 YYNGEE. The ends were cut back, 4 bases at V and 8 bases at J, with 10 bases in the middle.

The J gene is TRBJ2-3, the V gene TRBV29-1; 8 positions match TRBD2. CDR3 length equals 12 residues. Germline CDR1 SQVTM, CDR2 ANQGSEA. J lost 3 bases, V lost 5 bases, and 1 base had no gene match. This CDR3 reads CSVLAGTDTQYF. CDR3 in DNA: TGCAGCGTTCTAGCGGGTACAGATACGCAGTATTTT.

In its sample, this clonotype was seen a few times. The CDR3, as DNA: TGTGCCAGCAGTTTACGGGAGACGAACACTGAAGCTTTCTTT. Translating gives CASSLRETNTEAFF. The chain couples TRBV6-5 to TRBJ1-1; D not resolved. Germline V lookup: CDR1 MNHEY, CDR2 SVGAGI. The length of the CDR3 is 14 residues. Trimming removed 4 bases at V and 1 base at J, with 10 bases between.

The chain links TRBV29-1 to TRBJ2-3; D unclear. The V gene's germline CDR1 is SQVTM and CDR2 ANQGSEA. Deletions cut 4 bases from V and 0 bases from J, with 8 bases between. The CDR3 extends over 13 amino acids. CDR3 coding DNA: TGCAGCGTTGTCAACTATAGCACAGATACGCAGTATTTT. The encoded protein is CSVVNYSTDTQYF.

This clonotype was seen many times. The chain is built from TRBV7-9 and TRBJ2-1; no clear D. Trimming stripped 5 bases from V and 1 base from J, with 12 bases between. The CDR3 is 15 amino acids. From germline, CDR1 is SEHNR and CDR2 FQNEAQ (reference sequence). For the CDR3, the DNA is TGTGCCAGCAGCGCTTTGGGCCCGTCCTACAATGAGCAGTTCTTC. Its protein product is CASSALGPSYNEQFF.

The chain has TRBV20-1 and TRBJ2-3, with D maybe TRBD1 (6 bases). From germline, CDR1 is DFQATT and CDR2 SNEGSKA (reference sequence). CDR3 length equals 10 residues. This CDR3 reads CSAGADTQYF. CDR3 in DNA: TGCAGCGCAGGGGCAGATACGCAGTATTTT.

CDR3 sequence: CAILADRGSFGYEQYF. CDR3 bases: TGTGCCATTTTGGCCGACAGGGGCTCGTTCGGGTACGAGCAGTACTTC. V is TRBV10-3 and J is TRBJ2-7; 8 bases are a match to TRBD1. CDR1 and CDR2 from the germline V gene are ENHRY and SYGVKD. V shed 9 bases and J 4 bases; nucleotides not matched to a gene: 17. This CDR3 spans 16 amino acids.

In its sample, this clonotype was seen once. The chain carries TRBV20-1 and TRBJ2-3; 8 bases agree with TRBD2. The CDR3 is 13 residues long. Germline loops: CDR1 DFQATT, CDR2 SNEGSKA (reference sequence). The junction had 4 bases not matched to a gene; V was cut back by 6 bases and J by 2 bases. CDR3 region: CSANSGNTDTQYF. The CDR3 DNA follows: TGCAGTGCCAATAGCGGGAACACAGATACGCAGTATTTT.

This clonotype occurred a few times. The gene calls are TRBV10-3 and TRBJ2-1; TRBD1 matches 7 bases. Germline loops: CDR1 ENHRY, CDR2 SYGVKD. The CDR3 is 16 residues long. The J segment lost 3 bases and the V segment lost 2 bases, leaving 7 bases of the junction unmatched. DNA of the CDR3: TGTGCCATCAGTGAGAAAACAGGGGTTTACTACAATGAGCAGTTCTTC. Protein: CAISEKTGVYYNEQFF.

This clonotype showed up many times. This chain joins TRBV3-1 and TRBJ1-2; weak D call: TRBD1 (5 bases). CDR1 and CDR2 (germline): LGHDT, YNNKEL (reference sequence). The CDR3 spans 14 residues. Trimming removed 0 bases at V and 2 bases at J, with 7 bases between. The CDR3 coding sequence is TGTGCCAGCAGCCAAGAAGGGGTCAACTATGGCTACACCTTC. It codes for CASSQEGVNYGYTF.

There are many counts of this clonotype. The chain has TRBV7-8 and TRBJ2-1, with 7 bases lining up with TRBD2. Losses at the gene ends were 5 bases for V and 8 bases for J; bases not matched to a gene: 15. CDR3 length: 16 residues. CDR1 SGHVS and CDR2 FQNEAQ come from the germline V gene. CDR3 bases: TGTGCCAGCAGCATCCCGTGGGCGGGAGTAGGGTATGAGCAGTTCTTC. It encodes CASSIPWAGVGYEQFF.

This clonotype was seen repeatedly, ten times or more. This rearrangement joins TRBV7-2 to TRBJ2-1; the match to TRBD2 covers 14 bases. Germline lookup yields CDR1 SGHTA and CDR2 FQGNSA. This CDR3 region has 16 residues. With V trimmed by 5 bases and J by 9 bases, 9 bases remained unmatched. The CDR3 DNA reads TGTGCCAGCAGCCTAAGACTAGCGGGAGGGCCCGGTGAGCAGTTCTTC. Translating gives CASSLRLAGGPGEQFF. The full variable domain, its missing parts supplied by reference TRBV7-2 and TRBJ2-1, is GAGVSQSPSNKVTEKGKDVELRCDPISGHTALYWYRQSLGQGLEFLIYFQGNSAPDKSGLPSDRFSAERTGGSVSTLTIQRTQQEDSAVYLCASSLRLAGGPGEQFFGPGTRLTVL.

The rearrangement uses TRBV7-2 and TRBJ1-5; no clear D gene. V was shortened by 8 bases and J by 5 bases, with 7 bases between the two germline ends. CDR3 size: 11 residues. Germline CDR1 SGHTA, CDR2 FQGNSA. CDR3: CASGLHQPQHF. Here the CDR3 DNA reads TGTGCCAGCGGTTTGCATCAGCCCCAGCATTTT.

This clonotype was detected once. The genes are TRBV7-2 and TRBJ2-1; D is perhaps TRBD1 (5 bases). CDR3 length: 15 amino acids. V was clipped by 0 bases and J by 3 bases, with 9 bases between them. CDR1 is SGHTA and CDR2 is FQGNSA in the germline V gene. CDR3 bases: TGTGCCAGCAGCTTAGCCCCCGACAGCTACAATGAGCAGTTCTTC. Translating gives CASSLAPDSYNEQFF. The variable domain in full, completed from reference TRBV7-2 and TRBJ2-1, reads GAGVSQSPSNKVTEKGKDVELRCDPISGHTALYWYRQSLGQGLEFLIYFQGNSAPDKSGLPSDRFSAERTGGSVSTLTIQRTQQEDSAVYLCASSLAPDSYNEQFFGPGTRLTVL.

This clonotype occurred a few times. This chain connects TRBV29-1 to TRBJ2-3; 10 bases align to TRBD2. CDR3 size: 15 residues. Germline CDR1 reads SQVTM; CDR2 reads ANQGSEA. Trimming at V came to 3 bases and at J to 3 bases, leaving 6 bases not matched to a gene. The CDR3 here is CSVERAGGITDTQYF. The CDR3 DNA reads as TGCAGCGTTGAGAGAGCGGGGGGGATTACAGATACGCAGTATTTT.

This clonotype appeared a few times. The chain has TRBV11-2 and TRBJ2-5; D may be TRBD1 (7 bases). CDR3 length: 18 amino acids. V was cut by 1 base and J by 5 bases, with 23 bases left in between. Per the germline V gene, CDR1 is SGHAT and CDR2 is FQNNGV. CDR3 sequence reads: CASSLVSVSRGVRETQYF. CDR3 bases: TGTGCCAGCAGCTTAGTTTCGGTGTCCAGGGGGGTTCGGGAGACCCAGTACTTC.

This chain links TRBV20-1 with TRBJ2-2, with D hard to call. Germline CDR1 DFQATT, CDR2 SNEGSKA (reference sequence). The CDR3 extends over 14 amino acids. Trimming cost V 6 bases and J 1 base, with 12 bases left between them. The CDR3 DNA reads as TGCAGTGCCACGACTCAGCTGAACACCGGGGAGCTGTTTTTT. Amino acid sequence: CSATTQLNTGELFF.